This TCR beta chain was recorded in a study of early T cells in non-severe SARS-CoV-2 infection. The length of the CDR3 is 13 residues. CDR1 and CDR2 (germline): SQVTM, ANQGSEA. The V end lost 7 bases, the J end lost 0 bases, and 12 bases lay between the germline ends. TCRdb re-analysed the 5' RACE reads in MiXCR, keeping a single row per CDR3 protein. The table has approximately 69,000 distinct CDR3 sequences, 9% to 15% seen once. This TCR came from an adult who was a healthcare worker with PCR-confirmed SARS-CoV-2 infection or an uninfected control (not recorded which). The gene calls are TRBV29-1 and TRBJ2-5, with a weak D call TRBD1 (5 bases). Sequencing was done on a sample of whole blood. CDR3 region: CSAPDSYQETQYF. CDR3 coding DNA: TGCAGCGCCCCCGACAGTTACCAAGAGACCCAGTACTTC.